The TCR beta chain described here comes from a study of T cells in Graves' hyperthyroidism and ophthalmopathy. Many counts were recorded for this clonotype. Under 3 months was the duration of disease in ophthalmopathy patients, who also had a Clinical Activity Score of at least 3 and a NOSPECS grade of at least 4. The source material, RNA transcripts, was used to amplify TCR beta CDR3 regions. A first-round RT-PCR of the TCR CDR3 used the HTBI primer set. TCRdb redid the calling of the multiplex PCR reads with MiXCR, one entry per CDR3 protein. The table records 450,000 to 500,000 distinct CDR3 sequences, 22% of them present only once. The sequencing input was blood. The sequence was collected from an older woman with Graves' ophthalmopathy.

This CDR3 reads CASSGAGMETQYF. CDR3 nucleotides: TGTGCCAGTAGTGGGGCAGGGATGGAGACCCAGTACTTC. V and J are TRBV19 and TRBJ2-5; tentative D call: TRBD1 (5 bases). Germline CDR1 LNHDA, CDR2 SQIVND (reference sequence). The CDR3 contains 13 residues. V lost 5 bases and J lost 5, with 12 bases in between.